This T cell receptor beta chain was sequenced in a study of cytomegalovirus exposure and HLA in healthy donors. As for the study in general: Inside one of the first data releases sat about 85 million unique TCRs taken from HLA-typed donors.

CDR1 and CDR2 from the germline V gene are SGHTA and FQGNSA. The ends lost 5 bases at V and 3 bases at J; junction bases unmatched: 2. The CDR3 consists of 13 residues. Of note for this clone: Antigen: not known.

The PCR ran on 60 Vbeta and 13 Jbeta primers. TCRdb keeps only in-frame clones here, not all; method: immunoSEQ multiplex PCR. The data contain 100,000 to 150,000 clones, roughly 80% of them singletons. Study-level findings and limits: In a later analysis, across HLA loci, associated TCR counts were highest for DRB1, lowest for HLA-C. The authors later found most CMV-associated TCR beta chains appeared HLA-restricted.

The clonotype comes from a woman aged 45-59 years in good health and CMV-seronegative. Specimen: PBMCs. The chain recombines TRBV7-2 with TRBJ2-3, with 7 bases identical to TRBD1. The CDR3, as DNA: TGTGCCAGCAGCCAGGACAGGACAGATACGCAGTATTTT. Its translation is CASSQDRTDTQYF.